This T cell receptor beta chain is from a study of blood T cell repertoires in COVID-19. Study at large: The samples span acute and convalescent COVID-19 from the United States, Italy and Spain.

The CDR3 has 17 residues. As handled by the study authors: Amplified reference gene primers provided the basis for estimating nucleated cell counts. Profiled with immunoSEQ multiplex PCR; TCRdb holds only in-frame clones, not every one. V, J and clone size were drawn from that table, and D and trimming were deduced from the DNA. The sample holds approximately 130,000 clones; 85% to 90% are singletons and the top ten take 2.5%. Sequenced: peripheral blood. This receptor was taken from a man between 50 and 59 years old with active COVID-19. The chain couples TRBV21-1 to TRBJ1-3. TRBV21-1 is described as a pseudogene. This CDR3 reads CASSKGSPTYWGDTIYF. DNA for the CDR3: TGTGCCAGCAGCAAAGGGAGTCCGACGTATTGGGGGGACACCATATATTTT.